This TCR beta chain was obtained from a study of identical twins (dated by TCRdb to 2016 to 2018). Regarding the research as a whole: To test whether fetal clonotypes persist, the study used deep sequencing on TCR alpha and beta repertoires from monozygotic twins, unrelated adults of various ages, and cord blood. To rule out contamination, replicate twin experiments were performed at different times with different library preparation protocols.

Libraries were made using 5' RACE. The data were produced on an Illumina HiSeq 2000. Template switching introduced a universal primer binding site; the final cDNA contained a unique molecular identifier, enabling accurate counting of TCR cDNA molecules. Specific primers in the conserved constant-segment region were used to synthesize first-strand cDNA for TCR alpha and beta chains. To control for contamination, each cDNA library was double barcoded with a SMART-Mk sample barcode plus Illumina barcodes. Two successive PCR steps introduced TruSeq adapter sequences along with Illumina sample barcodes. The Illumina HiSeq platform was used with custom primers to sequence TCR alpha and beta cDNA libraries. On the authors' methods: MiGEC was used to process raw reads and extract unique molecular identifiers, and MiXCR was used to find CDR3 positions. Recombination models were inferred per individual with the repgenHMM and IGoR tools using an EM algorithm. Shared clonotypes were analyzed with the tcR package in R, and sharing was normalized by the product of cloneset sizes. To study raw recombination without the effects of thymic and clonal selection, out-of-frame nonproductive sequences were analyzed. The raw public data were reprocessed by TCRdb itself: fastp quality trimming at Q25, MiXCR clonotype calling, in-frame beta chains only. Identical CDR3 protein sequences are pooled into one entry, listed with their most common genes and DNA. What appears here as the V and J calls and clone size reflects TCRdb's work, not the paper's. For this sample there are fewer than 650,000 distinct CDR3 sequences; approximately 10% appear just once. Approximately 3% of the sample comes from the top ten.

This clonotype was detected many times. What this receptor recognizes is not known. Base-call qualities are not available, and no considerably larger clone is one nucleotide away. What the research found in general, with its limitations: Because the same donors could not be followed over many years, the conclusions relied on cross-sectional statistical analysis. Zero-insertion analyses could be partly confounded by invariant T cells such as MAIT and iNKT, though diverse VJ usage argued against such confounding for most clonotypes. Fewer insertions were carried by abundant cord blood beta clonotypes; a weaker similar trend was observed in young adult naive repertoires, while no such trend was observed in memory repertoires. Compared with coincidental sharing between unrelated individuals, an excess of low generation-probability sequences was observed among out-of-frame TCR alpha sequences shared between twins. Out-of-frame TCR alpha sharing in monozygotic twins was systematically underestimated by recombination models, whereas sharing between unrelated individuals was in agreement with the recombination models. In beta out-of-frame sequences, excess twin sharing was weaker, because having fewer shared sequences lowered the signal-to-noise ratio.

Every donor was a healthy Caucasian. Three pairs of female monozygotic twins, all aged about 18 to 29 years, were included in the twin cohort. Peripheral blood mononuclear cells were used as the source from which RNA for TCR libraries was isolated. A further study also used this sample, focusing on yellow fever vaccine responses in identical twins. As described in the second report: According to the authors, the vaccine-induced T cell response in identical twins seemed to be partly convergent and partly specific to each individual. In identical twins, the study followed T cell clones that responded to the vaccine with precision.

The sequenced sample consisted of PBMCs. This clonotype was obtained from a woman aged 18-29 years in good health.

Here is the DNA: TGTGCCAGCAGTTTCTTCCCGGATTACAATGAGCAGTTCTTC. Its protein reads: CASSFFPDYNEQFF. The rearranged chain carries TRBV12-3 or TRBV12-4 and TRBJ2-1, with the D gene call left open. V gives up 3 bases and J gives up 4 bases, and the segment between their germline ends measures 10 bases. Inclusive of the bounding cysteine and phenylalanine, the CDR3 is 14 residues long. Of the read, only the CDR3 DNA is kept; its 42 bases are in frame from base 1.